Given below is one T cell receptor (beta chain) in context. The clone's antigen remains unknown. The record has no base qualities; no much larger clone is one base away. TCR CDR3 regions were amplified from genomic DNA by multiplex PCR using the deep immunoSEQ assay. Genomic DNA extracted from each cell subset was distributed evenly over all wells of several immunoSEQ 96-well plates, and each plate served as one replicate. For sorted subsets, each replicate PCR was loaded with roughly 190 ng genomic DNA, equivalent to 30,000 or so T cell genomes. Purified libraries were quantified with a Qubit 3.0 fluorometer, sized on a Bioanalyzer 2100, and re-quantified with the KAPA Library Quantification kit. Every immunoSEQ 96-well plate was sequenced on a dedicated single-read 150-cycle Illumina NextSeq 550 flow cell. For the original study's pipeline: The immunoSEQ output contained only junctional sequences without quality scores, so filtering could not match that applied to full-length reads. To assign V/J genes and CDR3, sequences were annotated against IMGT germline references using PyIR, a Python wrapper for IgBLAST v1.9. Any read was removed if the V/J assignment was weak (E-value above 1e-6), the CDR3 was missing, or the read contained stop codons, out-of-frame junctions, or ambiguous translated residues. A V3J clonotype was defined by an identical inferred V gene, J gene, and CDR3 amino acid sequence. The percentage overlap between two repertoires was calculated by dividing the number of shared unique clonotypes by the size of the smaller repertoire. Richness of each repertoire was evaluated using RTK rarefaction, the Chao1 estimator, and Recon v2.1 estimates of unobserved clonotypes. OLGA was used to compute generation probabilities for all TCRbeta clonotypes that the gDNA method yielded from a handful of donors. Drawn from immuneACCESS, this table holds only the in-frame rearrangements with V and J called that TCRdb kept. Clones are partly lost; checked studies trace under half to an unresolved V gene and leave the rest unexplained. V, J and clone size reflect that table, while D and trimming were determined from the DNA. The sample table records 2 million to 2.5 million clones; roughly 93% of these occur just once. About 0.39% of the sample is held by the ten biggest clonotypes.

These data originate in a study of shared clonotypes between healthy human individuals (dated by TCRdb to about 2020). About the investigation overall: A couple of women and a few men aged 18 to 49 years were included in the cohort. For each donor, three plates each were used for CD4 naive and CD4 memory, two plates were used for CD8 naive, and one plate was used for CD8 memory. The study deeply sequenced blood TCR repertoires of five healthy adults to estimate repertoire size and the extent of clonotype sharing between individuals. To increase sequencing depth and limit assay-specific biases, TCR repertoire library preparation and sequencing were carried out by different laboratories using diverse techniques. Leukapheresis yielded between about 0.94 and 8.9 billion PBMCs per donor. Study-wide conclusions, independent of this receptor: Because the study included only a small number of donors, the genetic and exposure-history diversity represented was limited. Naive subsets generally had larger estimated clonotype richness than memory subsets. Sampling was restricted to blood, and TCR repertoires in tissues likely differ from the TCR repertoires found in blood. When several donors were compared, the shared fraction of clonotypes was approximately 5% for naive CD4, 3.5% to 4% for naive CD8, more than 2% for memory CD4, and 0.35% to 0.5% for memory CD8. Based on pairwise subsampling, the degree of clonotype sharing among donors was expected to be affected by sequencing depth. Even with the large sequencing depth, rarefaction of the sorted-subset datasets indicated that sequencing was incomplete. Higher generation probabilities were observed for clonotypes shared by all four sorted-subset donors than for non-shared clonotypes.

Donors were healthy HIV-negative adults with no recently reported acute infections or vaccinations. Every donor was a Caucasian adult residing in Nashville, Tennessee, USA. CD4+ T cells were enriched by magnetic negative selection, after which naive cells were positively selected on CD45RA and the negative fraction was taken as the memory subset. Blood was collected by leukapheresis, and PBMCs were isolated by Ficoll-Histopaque density gradient centrifugation and then cryopreserved in liquid nitrogen vapor phase. Analytical flow cytometry was used to check the purity and quantity of each magnetically sorted T cell population. Each sorted fraction had its genomic DNA isolated and then quantified by UV absorbance on a Nanodrop 2000c. The sequence was obtained from a man younger than 35 in good health. Some clones in this sample may be carry-over from other donors' samples. The sample was naive CD4+ T cells from PBMCs. What the cell subset or site label conveys for this sample: CD45RA+ positively selected.

The DNA sequence is given as TGTGCCAGCAGTCGGGGACAGGGGATCTACGAGCAGTACTTC. Its protein reads: CASSRGQGIYEQYF. The rearrangement combines TRBV6-5 with TRBJ2-7; the central 10 bases match TRBD1. CDR1 MNHEY and CDR2 SVGAGI are derived from the germline V gene. The CDR3, from cysteine to phenylalanine, totals 14 residues. The only DNA kept is the CDR3, 42 bases in frame from the first base. Compared with germline, V lacks 5 bases and J lacks 3 bases; bases without a gene match: 4.